This T cell receptor beta chain was sequenced for a study of vaccination effects on CD4 cells after COVID-19. Study-wide points: Few convalescent patients and no early post-infection timepoints were included in the study.

To note about this clone: What it binds is unknown.

Using viral peptide pools, the ViraFEST assay grew out antigen-specific CD4+ T cells prior to sequencing. Researchers isolated CD4+ T cells once 9 to 11 days of culture had elapsed. The person had PCR-confirmed SARS-CoV-2 infection between March and December 2020. The CDR3 sequence is 12 residues long. Per the germline V gene, CDR1 is GTSNPN and CDR2 is SVGIG (reference sequence). Trimming cost V 6 bases and J 2 bases; bases outside gene matches: 3. The repertoire was sequenced with immunoSEQ multiplex PCR; TCRdb's copy has only in-frame clones and lacks some. The repertoire holds 35,000 to 55,000 clones, 75% seen once, with under 30% in the top ten.

The sample consisted of CD4+ T cells from PBMCs cultured with a peptide pool, taken before COVID-19 vaccination. This chain links TRBV30 with TRBJ1-2; 7 bases align to TRBD1. The TCR sequence derives from a human donor who had a prior SARS-CoV-2 infection. For the CDR3, the DNA is TGTGCCTGTGAGACAGGGAACTATGGCTACACCTTC. Protein product: CACETGNYGYTF.